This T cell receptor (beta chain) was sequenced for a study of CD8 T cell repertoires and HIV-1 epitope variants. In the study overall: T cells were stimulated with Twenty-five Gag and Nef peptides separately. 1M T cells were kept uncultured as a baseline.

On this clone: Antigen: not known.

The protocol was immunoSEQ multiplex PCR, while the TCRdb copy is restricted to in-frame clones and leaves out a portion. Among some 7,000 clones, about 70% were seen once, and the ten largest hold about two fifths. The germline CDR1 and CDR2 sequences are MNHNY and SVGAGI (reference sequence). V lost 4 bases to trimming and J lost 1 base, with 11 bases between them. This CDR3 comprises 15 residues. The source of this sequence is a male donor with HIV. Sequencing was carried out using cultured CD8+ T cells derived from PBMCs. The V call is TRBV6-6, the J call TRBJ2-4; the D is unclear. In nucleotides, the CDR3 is TGTGCCAGCAGTTCCCCCGATAGGGCCAAAAACATTCAGTACTTC. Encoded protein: CASSSPDRAKNIQYF.